This T cell receptor (beta chain) was obtained from a study of CD8+CD57+ T cells in acquired aplastic anemia. Study-wide background: Sorted CD4+ plus CD8+ cells gave DNA averaging 3.2 ug. Approximately 10 million reads were obtained on average for healthy donor CD4+ cells.

Investigators profiled TCR beta VDJ and CDR3 from genomic DNA template. Each CDR3 protein gets one entry after TCRdb re-called the reads with MiXCR. The sample has about 160,000 distinct CDR3 sequences, approximately 44% seen once; the top ten hold around 0.96%. Overall study results and limits: The study identified almost 30 CD8+ CDR3 sequences shared by patients and controls. In CD8+ cells, Simpson's diversity showed no significant difference between patients and controls.

V lost 4 bases to trimming and J lost 2 bases, with 8 bases between them. The CDR3 is 13 amino acids. Germline V gives CDR1 SGHVS, CDR2 FQNEAQ. Concerning this clonotype itself: The antigen remains undetermined.

The J gene is TRBJ1-2, the V gene TRBV7-8; possible D gene TRBD1, 6 bases. The sequence was obtained from a human donor in good health. Sequenced: sorted CD4+, CD8+, or CD8+CD57+ T cells (not recorded which) from PBMCs. The CDR3 sequence: CASSSGENYGYTF. In DNA form, the CDR3 reads TGTGCCAGCAGCTCAGGGGAGAACTATGGCTACACCTTC.